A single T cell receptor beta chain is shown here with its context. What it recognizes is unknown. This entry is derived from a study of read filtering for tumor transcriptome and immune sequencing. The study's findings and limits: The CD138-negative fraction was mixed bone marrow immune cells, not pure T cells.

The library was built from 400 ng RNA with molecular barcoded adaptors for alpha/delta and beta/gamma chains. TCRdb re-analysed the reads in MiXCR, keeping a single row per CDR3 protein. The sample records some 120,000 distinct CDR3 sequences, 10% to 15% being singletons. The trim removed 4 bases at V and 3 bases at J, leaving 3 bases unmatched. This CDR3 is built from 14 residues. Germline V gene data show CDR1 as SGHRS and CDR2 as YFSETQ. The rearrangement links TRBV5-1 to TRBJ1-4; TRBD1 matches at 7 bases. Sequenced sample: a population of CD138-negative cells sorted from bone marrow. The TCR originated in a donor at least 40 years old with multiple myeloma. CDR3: CASSRDSPNEKLFF. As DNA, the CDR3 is TGCGCCAGCAGCAGGGACAGTCCTAATGAAAAACTGTTTTTT.